Here is one T cell receptor beta chain with its context. The isolated RNA, all of it, was reverse transcribed, so expressed TCRB transcripts were what got sequenced. Sequencing used immunoSEQ multiplex PCR; TCRdb keeps in-frame clones, though not all of them. The sample includes 850,000 to 900,000 clones, 15% to 20% seen only once; the top ten take 0.02% to 0.025%. This CDR3 contains 15 residues. V lost 6 bases and J lost 2, with 17 bases in between. Germline V gene lookup returns CDR1 MNHEY and CDR2 SMNVEV (reference sequence). This specimen comes from a study of beta chain features in type 1 diabetes.

Sequencing input: naive CD4+ T cells from blood. This rearrangement joins TRBV27 to TRBJ2-7, with D tentatively TRBD2 (5 bases). The TCR was taken from a woman in her late teens or twenties in good health. CDR3 DNA: TGTGCCAGCAGGGGCGCGGGTGGCCGGGCCTACGAGCAGTACTTC. This sequence encodes CASRGAGGRAYEQYF.